These 15 T cell receptor beta chains were sequenced from one sample in a study of T cells after yellow fever vaccination. TCRdb analysed the 5' RACE reads with MiXCR anew, one entry per CDR3 protein. The sample includes approximately 250,000 distinct CDR3 sequences, over 4.5% of them seen just once. The starting material was CD4+ T cells sorted from PBMCs, obtained on the day of the yellow fever booster vaccination. The receptors stem from a man aged 18 to 29 who received the YFV17D yellow fever vaccine.

The table lists this clonotype with a few counts. The chain combines TRBV5-4 with TRBJ1-6; tentatively, D is TRBD1 (6 bases). Germline V CDR1 and CDR2: SGHNT, YYREEE (reference sequence). V lost 6 bases, J lost 8 bases, and 15 bases lay in between. The CDR3 covers 14 residues. CDR3 nucleotides: TGTGCCAGCACCCGACAGGCGGCCGATTCACCCCTCCACTTT. This gives the protein CASTRQAADSPLHF.

This clonotype was seen many times. This sequence joins TRBV5-1 and TRBJ1-5, with D possibly being TRBD1 (6 bases). This CDR3 is 14 amino acids long. Germline V gene data show CDR1 as SGHRS and CDR2 as YFSETQ. Between the trimmed V and J ends, which lost 5 bases and 3 bases, there was a span of 12 bases. The CDR3 loop reads CASSPDSSNQPQHF. In DNA form, the CDR3 reads TGCGCCAGCAGTCCGGACAGTTCCAATCAGCCCCAGCATTTT.

This clonotype was seen repeatedly, ten times or more. V gene TRBV5-1 combines with J gene TRBJ2-7, with TRBD1 matching 7 bases. There are 15 residues in the CDR3. Trimming took 8 bases from V and 0 from J; bases not matched to a gene: 11. Germline V gene data show CDR1 as SGHRS and CDR2 as YFSETQ. The CDR3 coding sequence is TGCGCCAGTAGGCCCTCGACAGGGCACTCCTACGAGCAGTACTTC. Translation gives CASRPSTGHSYEQYF. Filled out from reference TRBV5-1 and TRBJ2-7, the complete variable domain reads KAGVTQTPRYLIKTRGQQVTLSCSPISGHRSVSWYQQTPGQGLQFLFEYFSETQRNKGNFPGRFSGRQFSNSRSEMNVSTLELGDSALYLCASRPSTGHSYEQYFGPGTRLTVT.

This clonotype was detected only a few times. This chain joins TRBV6-2 or TRBV6-3 and TRBJ2-7; weak D call: TRBD1 (6 bases). Germline CDR1 is MNHEY and CDR2 is SVGEGT. This CDR3 is built from 9 residues. The CDR3 region is CASSSQGNV. The CDR3 region has the DNA TGTGCCAGCAGCTCACAGGGAAACGTC.

This clonotype was observed many times. The chain has TRBV12-3 or TRBV12-4 and TRBJ2-5; tentative D call: TRBD2 (6 bases). V was trimmed by 6 bases and J by 5 bases, leaving 19 bases between them. The CDR3 sequence is 15 residues long. CDR3 DNA sequence: TGTGCCAGCAGCCGACGAGGGAGTCGGGAGGAGACCCAGTACTTC. Encoded protein: CASSRRGSREETQYF.

This chain uses TRBV7-9 with TRBJ1-4; no definite D call. The CDR3 is 13 amino acids. Trimming took 4 bases from V and 10 from J, leaving 13 bases between them. CDR1 is SEHNR and CDR2 is FQNEAQ in the germline V gene (reference sequence). The CDR3 protein is CASSSPIPIKLFF. DNA of the CDR3: TGTGCCAGCAGCTCCCCAATACCGATAAAACTGTTTTTT.

This clonotype was counted ten times or more. The rearrangement uses TRBV9 and TRBJ2-3; no definite D call. The CDR3 sequence is 14 residues long. CDR1 SGDLS and CDR2 YYNGEE come from the germline V gene. The ends were cut back, 3 bases at V and 4 bases at J, with 12 bases in the middle. The CDR3 reads CASSEWGFPDTQYF. The CDR3 coding sequence is TGTGCCAGCAGCGAATGGGGTTTCCCAGATACGCAGTATTTT.

The table lists this clonotype with a few counts. J is TRBJ1-2 and V is TRBV5-1, with a tentative D call TRBD1 (5 bases). The CDR3 extends over 14 amino acids. The germline V gene has CDR1 SGHRS and CDR2 YFSETQ. The V end lost 4 bases, the J end lost 3 bases, and 13 bases lay between the germline ends. The CDR3 region is CASSPMAGDYGYTF. CDR3 coding DNA: TGCGCCAGCAGCCCCATGGCGGGGGACTATGGCTACACCTTC.

This clonotype was detected ten times or more. This chain links TRBV20-1 with TRBJ2-2; D unclear. V was shortened by 0 bases and J by 0 bases, with 14 bases between the two germline ends. Germline V gene sequence: CDR1 DFQATT, CDR2 SNEGSKA (reference sequence). This CDR3 region has 17 residues. The CDR3 DNA reads TGCAGTGCTAGAGACCAGGACGACTTCGCGAACACCGGGGAGCTGTTTTTT. Its protein product is CSARDQDDFANTGELFF.

The chain carries TRBV20-1 and TRBJ2-5; D is perhaps TRBD1 or TRBD2 (5 bases each). The V gene lost 0 bases and the J gene lost 13 bases, with 15 bases spanning the gap. The V gene's germline CDR1 is DFQATT and CDR2 SNEGSKA (reference sequence). This CDR3 region has 12 residues. The CDR3 is CSAREGTLPSYF. Here the CDR3 DNA reads TGCAGTGCTAGAGAGGGGACCCTACCTTCGTACTTC.

The chain links TRBV20-1 to TRBJ1-5, with 11 bases matching TRBD1. J gave up 8 bases and V 6 bases, and 12 bases lay outside the gene matches. The CDR3 extends over 15 amino acids. CDR1 is DFQATT and CDR2 is SNEGSKA in the germline V gene (reference sequence). The CDR3 DNA reads as TGCAGTGCACGGACAGGGGGCGCGCGTAACGAGCCCCAGCATTTT. This encodes CSARTGGARNEPQHF.

This chain connects TRBV6-5 to TRBJ2-7; 13 nucleotides line up with TRBD2. V dropped 7 bases and J dropped 5; count of bases not matched to a gene: 8. CDR3 length equals 15 residues. CDR1 MNHEY and CDR2 SVGAGI come from the germline V gene. Written as DNA, the CDR3 is TGTGCCAGCACCGGGACTAGCGGGGCAATCAACGAGCAGTACTTC. The encoded protein is CASTGTSGAINEQYF.

This clonotype has a handful of counts. This sequence joins TRBV9 and TRBJ1-2, with D unresolved. The ends were cut back, 4 bases at V and 4 bases at J, with 17 bases in the middle. In germline, CDR1 is SGDLS, CDR2 YYNGEE. The CDR3 spans 15 residues. Written as DNA, the CDR3 is TGTGCCAGCAGCTTCCGTCCGGATACCCTCTATGGCTACACCTTC. It encodes CASSFRPDTLYGYTF.

This clonotype has a count of ten or more. The chain employs TRBV5-1 and TRBJ2-7; D is perhaps TRBD1 (6 bases). Trimming pared 2 bases from V and 3 bases from J, leaving 12 bases between. Per the germline V gene, CDR1 is SGHRS and CDR2 is YFSETQ. This CDR3 has 14 amino acids. CDR3 sequence reads: CASSLQGSFYEQYV. The DNA for the CDR3 is TGCGCCAGCAGCTTACAGGGTTCTTTCTACGAGCAGTACGTC.

This clonotype was found many times. The CDR3 DNA is TGCGCCAGCAGCCTAGGACAGGTCATGAACACTGAAGCTTTCTTT. The encoded protein is CASSLGQVMNTEAFF. This rearrangement joins TRBV4-3 to TRBJ1-1, with 7 bases identical to TRBD1. The CDR3 is 15 residues long. Germline V gives CDR1 LGHNA, CDR2 YSLEER. Trimming at V came to 4 bases and at J to 0 bases, leaving 5 bases not matched to a gene.